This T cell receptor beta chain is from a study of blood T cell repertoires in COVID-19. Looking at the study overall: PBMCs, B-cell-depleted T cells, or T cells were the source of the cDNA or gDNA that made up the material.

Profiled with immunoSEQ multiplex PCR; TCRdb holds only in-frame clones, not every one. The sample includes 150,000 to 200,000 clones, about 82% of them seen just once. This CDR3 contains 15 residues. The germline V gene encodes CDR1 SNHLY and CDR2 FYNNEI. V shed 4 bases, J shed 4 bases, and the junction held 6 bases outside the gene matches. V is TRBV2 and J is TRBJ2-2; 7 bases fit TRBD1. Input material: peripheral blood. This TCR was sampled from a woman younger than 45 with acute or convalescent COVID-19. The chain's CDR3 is CASSARQGFTGELFF. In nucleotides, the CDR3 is TGTGCCAGCAGTGCCCGACAGGGATTCACCGGGGAGCTGTTTTTT.